This T cell receptor (beta chain) was identified during a study of T cells in Graves' hyperthyroidism and ophthalmopathy. This clonotype appeared a few times. The source of the PBMCs was over 8.5 ml of fresh peripheral blood. V was pared by 2 bases and J by 5 bases, with 3 bases of the junction left unmatched. CDR3 length equals 15 residues. RNA transcripts gave rise to amplified TCR beta CDR3 regions. Initially, a first-round RT-PCR of the TCR CDR3 employed the HTBI primer set. TCRdb reprocessed the multiplex PCR reads via MiXCR and lists one record per CDR3 protein. The table has hundreds of thousands of distinct CDR3 sequences, around 21% seen once.

Sequencing was carried out using blood. V gene TRBV12-3 or TRBV12-4 combines with J gene TRBJ2-1, with TRBD2 matching 10 bases. This receptor was identified in a man aged 25 to 45 with Graves' ophthalmopathy. The CDR3 spells CASSLTSGEHNEQFF. CDR3 nucleotides: TGTGCCAGCAGTTTAACTAGCGGGGAACACAATGAGCAGTTCTTC.